Below, 5 T cell receptor beta chains from the same sample are listed, as sequenced in a study of cytomegalovirus exposure and HLA in healthy donors. The PCR had 60 Vbeta and 13 Jbeta primers. Sequencing used immunoSEQ multiplex PCR; TCRdb keeps in-frame clones, though not all of them. The sample lists roughly 130,000 clones; 60% to 75% were seen once. Sequenced sample: PBMCs. These receptors all come from a woman aged 50 to 60 in good health and CMV-seropositive.

The rearrangement uses TRBV27 and TRBJ1-6; 7 positions match TRBD1. The CDR3 consists of 14 residues. The V gene's germline CDR1 is MNHEY and CDR2 SMNVEV (reference sequence). Germline trimming cut 7 bases from V and 7 bases from J; bases unmatched to any gene: 7. CDR3 sequence (DNA): TGTGCCAGCACATACAGGGGATGGAATTCACCCCTCCACTTT. It is translated as CASTYRGWNSPLHF.

The V call is TRBV6-6, the J call TRBJ1-1, with 9 bases matching TRBD1. Per the germline V gene, CDR1 is MNHNY and CDR2 is SVGAGI (reference sequence). The J segment lost 1 base and the V segment lost 2 bases, leaving 2 bases of the junction unmatched. This CDR3 is 15 amino acids long. The CDR3 reads CASSYEGQGNTEAFF. The CDR3, as DNA: TGTGCCAGCAGTTACGAGGGACAGGGGAACACTGAAGCTTTCTTT.

The rearrangement links TRBV10-3 to TRBJ1-5; D may be TRBD1 (5 bases). CDR1 is ENHRY and CDR2 is SYGVKD in the germline V gene. V gave up 3 bases and J gave up 1 base, with 13 bases separating them. The CDR3 is made up of 16 amino acids. The CDR3 DNA reads TGTGCCATCAGTGAAGTGGGGGGAAAGAGCAATCAGCCCCAGCATTTT. Amino acids: CAISEVGGKSNQPQHF.

The chain employs TRBV27 and TRBJ1-5; TRBD1 might be the D (6 bases). Looked up from germline, CDR1 is MNHEY and CDR2 is SMNVEV (reference sequence). V lost 5 bases, J lost 0 bases, and 20 bases lay in between. This CDR3 region has 18 residues. This CDR3 is CASSLKWGGRISNQPQHF. The CDR3 coding sequence is TGTGCCAGCAGTCTTAAGTGGGGGGGCCGAATTAGCAATCAGCCCCAGCATTTT.

Only one count was recorded for this clone. This chain links TRBV2 with TRBJ1-4; 7 bases align to TRBD1. The CDR3 totals 15 residues. J gave up 7 bases and V 8 bases, and 13 bases lay outside the gene matches. CDR1 and CDR2 from the germline V gene are SNHLY and FYNNEI. This CDR3 reads CASLFVTGLGEKLFF. The DNA of the CDR3 is TGTGCCAGCCTCTTCGTGACAGGGTTAGGTGAAAAACTGTTTTTT.